Presented here are 19 T cell receptor beta chains from one specimen sequenced in a study of shared clonotypes between healthy human individuals. Here immunoSEQ multiplex PCR was the method, and the copy in TCRdb shows in-frame clones only, minus some. Seen here are hundreds of thousands of clones, approximately 75% observed once, and the top ten hold approximately 1.8%. The sequencing input was memory CD4+ T cells sorted from blood. Subset: CD45RA-negative fraction. All receptors come from a woman aged 25 to 39 in good health.

The chain couples TRBV15 to TRBJ1-1; no reliable D call. Germline V lookup: CDR1 LNHNV, CDR2 YYDKDF (reference sequence). Between the trimmed V and J ends, which lost 0 bases and 8 bases, there was a span of 10 bases. This CDR3 has 13 amino acids. The CDR3 reads CATSRDFGREAFF. Written as DNA, the CDR3 is TGTGCCACCAGCAGAGATTTTGGCAGGGAAGCTTTCTTT.

This clone was seen just once. A much larger clone lies a single base off, so this may be a read error. V and J are TRBV23-1 and TRBJ2-5; D unclear. Judging by the DNA end, TRBJ2-7 fits better; the J call may be wrong. TRBV23-1 is an ORF for which the function is uncertain. The CDR3 is 10 amino acids. The CDR3 loop reads CASRGSEQYF. CDR3 sequence (DNA): TGCGCCAGCAGGGGTTCCGAGCAGTACTTC.

The table lists this clone with a count of one. V is TRBV11-2 and J is TRBJ1-4, with D perhaps matching TRBD1 (5 bases). The CDR3 is made up of 16 amino acids. The V and J ends lost 5 bases and 8 bases respectively, with 21 bases between them. CDR1 SGHAT and CDR2 FQNNGV come from the germline V gene. The CDR3 sequence: CASSTSGTVIGEKLFF. CDR3 DNA sequence: TGTGCCAGCAGCACTAGCGGGACGGTCATAGGGGAAAAACTGTTTTTT.

This sequence joins TRBV10-2 and TRBJ2-3; the D is unclear. The V end lost 8 bases, the J end lost 5 bases, and 14 bases lay between the germline ends. The CDR3 length is 13 residues. Germline V gene sequence: CDR1 WSHSY, CDR2 SAAADI. In nucleotides, the CDR3 is TGCGCCAGCCATATAACCTTTCAAGATACGCAGTATTTT. Protein: CASHITFQDTQYF.

This clone was counted between two and nine times. V gene TRBV21-1 combines with J gene TRBJ2-5; the table's TRBD1 call for D was not verified on the DNA. TRBV21-1 is classified as a pseudogene. CDR3 length: 16 amino acids. In DNA, the CDR3 is TGTGCCAGCAGCAGAGTTAGGGGACAGGGGCGCAGGACCCAGTACTTC. This codes for CASSRVRGQGRRTQYF.

This chain links TRBV6-4 with TRBJ2-1; the match to TRBD2 covers 7 bases. The V and J ends lost 3 bases and 9 bases, in that order; junction bases with no gene match: 5. The CDR3 loop spans 13 amino acids. From germline, CDR1 is MRHNA and CDR2 SNTAGT. Written as DNA, the CDR3 is TGTGCCAGCAGTGAATATTCTAGCGGTGAGCAGTTCTTC. Its translation is CASSEYSSGEQFF.

On this clone itself: Additional DNA sequences in this sample encode the identical CDR3. The V gene is TRBV5-1, the J gene TRBJ2-3, with 7 bases that match TRBD2. Germline CDR1 reads SGHRS; CDR2 reads YFSETQ. The J segment lost 2 bases and the V segment lost 0 bases, leaving 6 bases of the junction unmatched. This CDR3 has 16 amino acids. DNA of the CDR3: TGCGCCAGCAGCTTGGAGGGGAGGGCGGACACAGATACGCAGTATTTT. This translates into CASSLEGRADTDTQYF.

The chain employs TRBV11-3 and TRBJ1-1; a weak D match, TRBD1 (5 bases). The CDR3 length is 14 residues. The V end lost 1 base, the J end lost 2 bases, and 8 bases lay between the germline ends. Germline V gene sequence: CDR1 SGHNT, CDR2 YENEEA. The chain's CDR3 is CASSLAGVNTEAFF. CDR3 bases: TGTGCCAGCAGCTTAGCGGGGGTTAACACTGAAGCTTTCTTT.

V usage is TRBV27 and J usage is TRBJ2-7; 7 positions agree with TRBD2. With 7 bases clipped from V and 0 bases from J, the junction kept 9 bases outside the gene matches. This CDR3 contains 15 residues. CDR1 and CDR2 (germline): MNHEY, SMNVEV (reference sequence). The CDR3 loop reads CASTAGGRHSYEQYF. The CDR3 DNA is TGTGCCAGCACCGCTGGCGGGAGACACTCCTACGAGCAGTACTTC.

The V call is TRBV6-6, the J call TRBJ1-2; possibly TRBD1 for D (5 bases). Germline values: CDR1 MNHNY, CDR2 SVGAGI (reference sequence). This CDR3 spans 11 amino acids. Trimming shortened V by 8 bases and J by 5 bases, and 9 bases separated the two germline ends. The CDR3 DNA reads as TGTGCCAGCCGGGCAGGGTATGGCTACACCTTC. It yields the protein CASRAGYGYTF.

The chain couples TRBV13 to TRBJ2-3, with 9 bases aligning to TRBD2. Trimming took 11 bases from V and 4 from J; bases not matched to a gene: 10. This CDR3 is 14 amino acids long. Per the germline V gene, CDR1 is PRHDT and CDR2 is FYEKMQ (reference sequence). CDR3 loop: CAAQSAGGPDTQYF. The CDR3 DNA follows: TGTGCCGCGCAGTCTGCGGGAGGGCCAGATACGCAGTATTTT.

The chain combines TRBV18 with TRBJ2-7, with TRBD2 matching 10 bases. The CDR3 spans 15 residues. V lost 2 bases and J lost 2; bases outside the gene matches: 3. The germline V gene has CDR1 KGHSH and CDR2 LQKENI. The chain's CDR3 is CASSPDSGRTYEQYF. In DNA, the CDR3 is TGTGCCAGCTCACCAGATAGCGGGAGGACCTACGAGCAGTACTTC.

The chain recombines TRBV19 with TRBJ2-6; TRBD2 aligns across 7 bases. This CDR3 comprises 16 residues. V shed 4 bases and J 2 bases; nucleotides not matched to a gene: 5. From germline, CDR1 is LNHDA and CDR2 SQIVND (reference sequence). The CDR3 bases are TGTGCCAGTAGTAAGGGCGGGAGTGCTGGGGCCAACGTCCTGACTTTC. Its translation is CASSKGGSAGANVLTF.

This chain joins TRBV28 and TRBJ2-3; TRBD2 matches 12 bases. The CDR3 has 15 amino acids. Germline V gene lookup returns CDR1 MDHEN and CDR2 SYDVKM. V was clipped by 5 bases and J by 5 bases; unmatched bases: 5. The CDR3: CASSVLAGGGDTQYF. CDR3 nucleotide sequence: TGTGCCAGCAGTGTACTAGCGGGAGGTGGAGATACGCAGTATTTT.

This sequence joins TRBV4-1 and TRBJ1-2; maybe TRBD1 (5 bases). Trimming removed 1 base at V and 9 bases at J, with 24 bases between. Germline V gene lookup returns CDR1 MGHRA and CDR2 YSYEKL. The CDR3 consists of 17 residues. The CDR3 DNA reads as TGCGCCAGCAGCCAAGTCTCGCGGGGGTGGGTTGATAGGAGCTACACCTTC. This sequence encodes CASSQVSRGWVDRSYTF.

J is TRBJ1-3 and V is TRBV7-2, with no clear D. The germline gives CDR1 SGHTA, CDR2 FQGNSA. Between the trimmed V and J ends, which lost 4 bases and 5 bases, there was a span of 9 bases. The CDR3 loop spans 13 amino acids. CDR3 sequence: CASSSYGRNTIYF. The CDR3 nucleotides read TGTGCCAGCAGCTCATACGGCAGAAACACCATATATTTT.

The chain employs TRBV2 and TRBJ1-2; TRBD1 aligns across 7 bases. The V segment lost 7 bases and the J segment 5 bases; nucleotides outside the gene matches: 10. The germline gives CDR1 SNHLY, CDR2 FYNNEI. This CDR3 has 14 amino acids. The CDR3, as DNA: TGTGCCAGCACCATAGACAGGGAGAGGTATGGCTACACCTTC. This encodes CASTIDRERYGYTF.

The rearrangement links TRBV6-1 to TRBJ1-2, with D uncertain. Trimming removed 2 bases at V and 1 base at J, with 8 bases between. The CDR3 totals 14 residues. Germline CDR1 MNHNS, CDR2 SASEGT. CDR3 coding DNA: TGTGCCAGCAGTGAATTCGTCAATAACTATGGCTACACCTTC. Amino acid sequence: CASSEFVNNYGYTF.

The chain uses TRBV6-5 and TRBJ2-7; D gene uncertain. Germline V CDR1 and CDR2: MNHEY, SVGAGI. The CDR3 extends over 11 amino acids. V was cut by 7 bases and J by 5 bases, with 9 bases left in between. For the CDR3, the DNA is TGTGCCAGCAAGTCTGAAAACGAGCAGTACTTC. Its protein product is CASKSENEQYF.